This T cell receptor (beta chain) was sequenced for a study of T cells in Graves' hyperthyroidism and ophthalmopathy. Study-level findings and limits: Blood also showed most of the thyroid clonotypes that were expanded above 0.001.

Exclusions: uncontrolled infection, other autoimmune disease, pregnancy, lactation. V shed 0 bases, J shed 7 bases, and the junction held 6 bases outside the gene matches. The CDR3 loop spans 16 amino acids. Looked up from germline, CDR1 is MNHEY and CDR2 is SMNVEV (reference sequence). There were TCR beta CDR3 regions amplified from RNA transcripts. HTBI primers were the set used in a first-round RT-PCR of the TCR CDR3. TCRdb re-called the multiplex PCR reads with MiXCR, one entry per CDR3 protein. The sample consists of 300,000 to 500,000 distinct CDR3 sequences, 11% to 15% of them appearing once. Points on this clonotype: Antigen unknown.

This sequence joins TRBV27 and TRBJ1-6; the match to TRBD1 covers 7 bases. The source material was blood. The receptor was derived from a man in his forties or fifties with Graves' ophthalmopathy. This CDR3 reads CASSLSWTGDNSPLHF. The CDR3 nucleotides are TGTGCCAGCAGTTTATCCTGGACAGGCGACAATTCACCCCTCCACTTT.